Presented here are 28 T cell receptor beta chains from one specimen sequenced in a study of siplizumab effects on memory and regulatory T cells. For these receptors, no antigen is known. TCRdb keeps only in-frame clones here, not all; method: immunoSEQ multiplex PCR. The table lists under 20,000 clones, under 55% of them singletons. It was at 37°C and for 6 to 7 days that the mixed lymphocyte reaction cells were cocultured. Sequencing used CFSE-low (dividing) CD4+ T cells sorted from an allogeneic mixed lymphocyte reaction. The receptors come from a human donor in good health; the cells came from an allogeneic mixed lymphocyte reaction.

The J gene is TRBJ1-5, the V gene TRBV21-1; the table calls TRBD1, which could not be checked here. TRBV21-1 is described as a pseudogene. The CDR3 contains 14 residues. Here the CDR3 DNA reads TGTGCCAGCATCATCAGGGGTGGCAATCAGCCCCAGCATTTT. This encodes CASIIRGGNQPQHF.

The rearrangement joins TRBV5-4 to TRBJ1-2; D unclear. The CDR3 is 14 residues long. Germline V gives CDR1 SGHNT, CDR2 YYREEE (reference sequence). Trimming shortened V by 0 bases and J by 5 bases, and 11 bases separated the two germline ends. The CDR3, as DNA: TGTGCCAGCAGCTTGGAGGGCACGACTTATGGCTACACCTTC. Translated: CASSLEGTTYGYTF.

The CDR3 sequence is CASSQRQGAYEQYF. The CDR3 region has the DNA TGCGCCAGCAGCCAAAGACAGGGGGCATACGAGCAGTACTTC. The chain couples TRBV4-1 to TRBJ2-5, with TRBD1 identical over 10 bases. The DNA matches TRBJ2-7 better at its end, which makes the J call doubtful. Germline V gene sequence: CDR1 MGHRA, CDR2 YSYEKL. The CDR3 runs 14 residues.

The chain links TRBV6-6 to TRBJ2-2; D is uncertain. The CDR3 extends over 13 amino acids. The germline V gene encodes CDR1 MNHNY and CDR2 SVGAGI (reference sequence). V dropped 2 bases and J dropped 7 bases, with 8 bases sitting between them. The CDR3 here is CASSYPSIGELFF. Here the CDR3 DNA reads TGTGCCAGCAGTTACCCTTCCATCGGGGAGCTGTTTTTT.

This clone was picked up a small number of times. V gene TRBV30 combines with J gene TRBJ2-7; the D is unclear. This CDR3 has 11 residues. V lost 1 base to trimming and J lost 6 bases, with 7 bases between them. CDR1 is GTSNPN, CDR2 SVGIG, per germline (reference sequence). The CDR3 coding sequence is TGTGCCTGGAGTGCGCAATTCGAGCAGTACTTC. The encoded protein is CAWSAQFEQYF.

The chain couples TRBV6-5 to TRBJ1-1; TRBD1 is a possible D gene (5 bases). The ends were cut back, 5 bases at V and 8 bases at J, with 12 bases in the middle. This CDR3 is 12 amino acids long. The germline CDR1 and CDR2 sequences are MNHEY and SVGAGI. In nucleotides, the CDR3 is TGTGCCAGCAGTCTCCGGGGCCGCGAAGCTTTCTTT. Translated: CASSLRGREAFF.

There are a few counts of this clone. The genes are TRBV19 and TRBJ2-5; 7 nucleotides agree with TRBD1. Germline V CDR1 and CDR2: LNHDA, SQIVND (reference sequence). The CDR3 consists of 14 residues. The ends lost 6 bases at V and 0 bases at J; junction bases unmatched: 4. CDR3 DNA: TGTGCCAGTAGCCGGGGACAGAACCAAGAGACCCAGTACTTC. It is translated as CASSRGQNQETQYF.

CDR3 in DNA: TGTGCCAGCAGTGGGACAGGGGGAGAACAGCCCCAGCATTTT. This sequence encodes CASSGTGGEQPQHF. This rearrangement joins TRBV2 to TRBJ1-5; TRBD1 agrees at 10 bases. With V trimmed by 4 bases and J by 7 bases, 4 bases remained unmatched. The CDR3 sequence is 14 residues long. Germline-derived CDR1 and CDR2 are SNHLY and FYNNEI. Drawing the rest from reference TRBV2 and TRBJ1-5, the complete variable domain is EPEVTQTPSHQVTQMGQEVILRCVPISNHLYFYWYRQILGQKVEFLVSFYNNEISEKSEIFDDQFSVERPDGSNFTLKIRSTKLEDSAMYFCASSGTGGEQPQHFGDGTRLSIL.

This clone was seen a handful of times. The chain combines TRBV28 with TRBJ1-2; no clear D. V was trimmed by 1 base and J by 0 bases, leaving 9 bases between them. The CDR3 loop spans 15 amino acids. Germline-derived CDR1 and CDR2 are MDHEN and SYDVKM. The CDR3 spells CASSLLGTANYGYTF. The CDR3 nucleotides are TGTGCCAGCAGTTTATTGGGCACTGCTAACTATGGCTACACCTTC.

V gene TRBV18 combines with J gene TRBJ1-5; D remains unclear. Germline V gene data show CDR1 as KGHSH and CDR2 as LQKENI. V shed 3 bases and J shed 10 bases, with 13 bases lying between them. The CDR3 contains 13 residues. CDR3 region: CASSPELLSPQHF. The CDR3 nucleotides read TGTGCCAGCTCACCCGAACTTCTCTCTCCCCAGCATTTT.

This clone has only one observation. The chain couples TRBV6-5 to TRBJ2-7; weak D call: TRBD1 (6 bases). V dropped 2 bases and J dropped 5 bases, with 10 bases sitting between them. Germline V gene lookup returns CDR1 MNHEY and CDR2 SVGAGI. This CDR3 region has 13 residues. CDR3 sequence reads: CASSYDRLHEQYF. DNA for the CDR3: TGTGCCAGCAGTTACGACAGGCTCCACGAGCAGTACTTC.

The CDR3 sequence is CASSLDLIGTNEKLFF. The CDR3 DNA reads TGTGCCAGCTCACTCGATCTCATAGGGACTAATGAAAAACTGTTTTTT. This chain links TRBV18 with TRBJ1-4, with D unresolved. Germline CDR1 reads KGHSH; CDR2 reads LQKENI. CDR3 length equals 16 residues. Trimming pared 4 bases from V and 2 bases from J, leaving 14 bases between.

This clone was found a few times. J is TRBJ1-1 and V is TRBV30; 7 bases match TRBD1. In germline, CDR1 is GTSNPN, CDR2 SVGIG (reference sequence). Trimming cost V 5 bases and J 0 bases; bases outside gene matches: 6. The CDR3 spans 14 residues. Here the CDR3 reads CAWSRDSMNTEAFF. CDR3 bases: TGTGCCTGGTCCCGGGACAGCATGAACACTGAAGCTTTCTTT. Complete variable domain (other parts from reference TRBV30 and TRBJ1-1): SQTIHQWPATLVQPVGSPLSLECTVEGTSNPNLYWYRQAAGRGLQLLFYSVGIGQISSEVPQNLSASRPQDRQFILSSKKLLLSDSGFYLCAWSRDSMNTEAFFGQGTRLTVV.

This clone was seen a few times. This chain links TRBV5-1 with TRBJ2-5; 8 positions match TRBD1. This CDR3 comprises 14 residues. Trimming removed 8 bases from V and 4 bases from J; junction bases left unmatched: 10. Looked up from germline, CDR1 is SGHRS and CDR2 is YFSETQ. The CDR3 DNA sequence: TGCGCCAGTTCCCCCCAGGGGGCGGGAGAGACCCAGTACTTC. Its translation is CASSPQGAGETQYF.

The chain carries TRBV15 and TRBJ1-2; D call uncertain. V lost 4 bases and J lost 2, with 8 bases in between. Germline V gene sequence: CDR1 LNHNV, CDR2 YYDKDF (reference sequence). The CDR3 length is 13 residues. The CDR3 DNA reads TGTGCCACCAGCACAGGACTGAACTATGGCTACACCTTC. The encoded protein is CATSTGLNYGYTF.

The chain employs TRBV5-1 and TRBJ2-1, with D perhaps matching TRBD2 (5 bases). The CDR3 is made up of 13 amino acids. The V end lost 2 bases, the J end lost 6 bases, and 9 bases lay between the germline ends. The germline gives CDR1 SGHRS, CDR2 YFSETQ. This CDR3 reads CASSFGVGNEQFF. CDR3 bases: TGCGCCAGCAGCTTCGGGGTAGGCAATGAGCAGTTCTTC.

The V call is TRBV6-6, the J call TRBJ1-1; TRBD1 might be the D (6 bases). V was clipped by 2 bases and J by 6 bases, with 10 bases between them. The length of the CDR3 is 13 residues. Germline V gene lookup returns CDR1 MNHNY and CDR2 SVGAGI (reference sequence). CDR3 in DNA: TGTGCCAGCAGTTACACCAGGGGCTCTGAAGCTTTCTTT. It specifies CASSYTRGSEAFF.

This clone was observed a few times. The rearrangement joins TRBV18 to TRBJ2-5; D unclear. The CDR3 runs to 13 residues. V lost 4 bases and J 5 bases, leaving 11 bases between the germline ends. Germline CDR1 reads KGHSH; CDR2 reads LQKENI. The CDR3 coding sequence is TGTGCCAGCTCACTTTTATTGATGGAGACCCAGTACTTC. This sequence encodes CASSLLLMETQYF.

Only a few counts were recorded for this clone. The chain joins TRBV18 to TRBJ2-5; 9 bases map to TRBD1. The V gene end was trimmed by 2 bases and the J gene end by 3 bases; junction bases not matched to a gene: 4. Per the germline V gene, CDR1 is KGHSH and CDR2 is LQKENI. This CDR3 has 15 amino acids. CDR3: CASSPVTGGEETQYF. CDR3 in DNA: TGTGCCAGCTCACCAGTGACAGGGGGGGAAGAGACCCAGTACTTC.

This clone has only a few counts. The rearrangement uses TRBV4-3 and TRBJ1-1, with a possible D match to TRBD1 (5 bases). Trimming took 1 base from V and 1 from J, leaving 10 bases between them. The germline gives CDR1 LGHNA, CDR2 YSLEER. The CDR3 spans 15 residues. The CDR3 protein is CASSQALTENTEAFF. DNA for the CDR3: TGCGCCAGCAGCCAAGCCTTGACAGAGAACACTGAAGCTTTCTTT.

This clone was picked up a small number of times. The chain joins TRBV6-6 to TRBJ1-2, with unresolved D. V was trimmed by 2 bases and J by 3 bases, leaving 10 bases between them. Germline assignment: CDR1 MNHNY and CDR2 SVGAGI (reference sequence). The CDR3 length is 14 residues. The CDR3 reads CASSYKGGDYGYTF. The CDR3 region has the DNA TGTGCCAGCAGTTACAAGGGAGGAGACTATGGCTACACCTTC.

V usage is TRBV19 and J usage is TRBJ1-2; TRBD1 matches at 11 bases. Germline V CDR1 and CDR2: LNHDA, SQIVND (reference sequence). V dropped 7 bases and J dropped 7; count of bases not matched to a gene: 14. The CDR3 contains 16 residues. This CDR3 is CASTSPGQGVGGGYTF. In DNA form, the CDR3 reads TGTGCCAGTACCAGCCCGGGACAGGGGGTAGGCGGTGGCTACACCTTC.

This chain joins TRBV9 and TRBJ2-4; a weak D match, TRBD1 (6 bases). This CDR3 is 15 amino acids long. Trimming shortened V by 3 bases and J by 0 bases, and 10 bases separated the two germline ends. CDR1 is SGDLS, CDR2 YYNGEE, per germline. CDR3 sequence reads: CASSEGHQAKNIQYF. CDR3 in DNA: TGTGCCAGCAGCGAGGGACATCAAGCCAAAAACATTCAGTACTTC.

This rearrangement joins TRBV19 to TRBJ1-5; D is uncertain. Germline CDR1 is LNHDA and CDR2 is SQIVND (reference sequence). The CDR3 spans 12 residues. The V end lost 10 bases, the J end lost 2 bases, and 9 bases lay between the germline ends. CDR3: CATTAGNQPQHF. The CDR3 bases are TGTGCCACTACAGCGGGCAATCAGCCCCAGCATTTT.

V gene TRBV19 combines with J gene TRBJ2-2; D ambiguous. This CDR3 spans 13 amino acids. The V end lost 3 bases, the J end lost 6 bases, and 8 bases lay between the germline ends. Germline lookup yields CDR1 LNHDA and CDR2 SQIVND (reference sequence). CDR3 residues: CASSIIRAGELFF. CDR3 bases: TGTGCCAGTAGTATCATCCGGGCCGGGGAGCTGTTTTTT.

The rearrangement joins TRBV2 to TRBJ1-5; possible D gene TRBD1, 5 bases. The CDR3 loop spans 13 amino acids. V dropped 0 bases and J dropped 6 bases, with 6 bases sitting between them. The germline gives CDR1 SNHLY, CDR2 FYNNEI. CDR3 bases: TGTGCCAGCAGTGAAGCAGGGGCTCAGCCCCAGCATTTT. It codes for CASSEAGAQPQHF.

The gene calls are TRBV9 and TRBJ2-1; D assignment may be TRBD1 or TRBD2 (5 bases each). This CDR3 contains 14 residues. Trimming took 3 bases from V and 4 from J, leaving 11 bases between them. Per the germline V gene, CDR1 is SGDLS and CDR2 is YYNGEE. This CDR3 reads CASSERGLYNEQFF. CDR3 DNA: TGTGCCAGCAGCGAACGGGGCCTTTACAATGAGCAGTTCTTC.

Within the sample, this clone is large (0.1 to 1%). The chain joins TRBV10-3 to TRBJ1-2; D is ambiguous. From germline, CDR1 is ENHRY and CDR2 SYGVKD. V lost 10 bases to trimming and J lost 8 bases, with 14 bases between them. This CDR3 has 11 amino acids. The CDR3, as DNA: TGTGCCACCGGGGTTGGGGAGGGCTACACCTTC. It yields the protein CATGVGEGYTF.